These T cell receptor beta chains were read from a single sample in a study of Ad26.COV2.S vaccination and SARS-CoV-2 variants. The repertoire was sequenced with immunoSEQ multiplex PCR; TCRdb's copy has only in-frame clones and lacks some. There are 400,000 or so clones in the sample; approximately 86% occur only once, and 3.5% lies in the top ten. The sequencing here drew on peripheral blood, taken in a trial of Ad26.COV2.S vaccine versus placebo. All receptors derive from a person between 18 and 59 years old who received the Ad26.COV2.S COVID-19 vaccine or a placebo. CDR3s include the opening cysteine and the closing phenylalanine or tryptophan. The D gene is left open where the match is weak. Clone size, where shown, is once, few, many, or a class for clones that have expanded.

d_call: NA
clone_size: NA
v_call: TRBV11-3
j_call: TRBJ2-3
cdr3_nt: TGTGCCAGCAGCTTAGGCGTTCTCAAAGATACGCAGTATTTT
cdr3_aa: CASSLGVLKDTQYF

d_call: NA
clone_size: once
v_call: TRBV11-2
j_call: TRBJ1-2
cdr3_nt: TGTGCCAGCAGCTCGCATAAAAACAGTGACATCTATGGCTACACCTTC
cdr3_aa: CASSSHKNSDIYGYTF

d_call: TRBD2
clone_size: NA
v_call: TRBV7-8
j_call: TRBJ2-2
cdr3_nt: TGTGCCAGCAGCCCTCGGACTAGCGGGGGGGCGAACACCGGGGAGCTGTTTTTT
cdr3_aa: CASSPRTSGGANTGELFF

d_call: NA
clone_size: few
v_call: TRBV19
j_call: TRBJ1-2
cdr3_nt: TGTGCCAGTAGTCCTATTGGAGGAGAGGGGAACTATGGCTACACCTTC
cdr3_aa: CASSPIGGEGNYGYTF

d_call: NA
clone_size: once
v_call: TRBV5-4
j_call: TRBJ1-1
cdr3_nt: TGTGCCAGCAGCAAGGACCTCGGGGGAAACACTGAAGCTTTCTTT
cdr3_aa: CASSKDLGGNTEAFF

d_call: NA
clone_size: NA
v_call: TRBV5-1
j_call: TRBJ2-2
cdr3_nt: TGCGCCAGCAGCTTCGACGGGGTTAACACCGGGGAGCTGTTTTTT
cdr3_aa: CASSFDGVNTGELFF

d_call: NA
clone_size: few
v_call: TRBV30
j_call: TRBJ1-6
cdr3_nt: TGTGCCTGGACCAGCCCTTTCGGCTCCTATAATTCACCCCTCCACTTT
cdr3_aa: CAWTSPFGSYNSPLHF

d_call: TRBD1
clone_size: NA
v_call: TRBV30
j_call: TRBJ1-2
cdr3_nt: TGTGCCTGGAGTGTCGGTGGGACAGGGTTAGGCCGGGGCTACACCTTC
cdr3_aa: CAWSVGGTGLGRGYTF

d_call: NA
clone_size: NA
v_call: TRBV9
j_call: TRBJ1-1
cdr3_nt: TGTGCCAGCAGCGCGGCATGGACAGCGAACACTGAAGCTTTCTTT
cdr3_aa: CASSAAWTANTEAFF

d_call: TRBD1
clone_size: once
v_call: TRBV18
j_call: TRBJ2-1
cdr3_nt: TGTGCCAGCTCACCCCGGGACAGGGTGAATGAGCAGTTCTTC
cdr3_aa: CASSPRDRVNEQFF

d_call: NA
clone_size: NA
v_call: TRBV5-6
j_call: TRBJ2-4
cdr3_nt: TGTGCCAGCAGCACCGAGACACCAGGGAACATTCAGTACTTC
cdr3_aa: CASSTETPGNIQYF

d_call: NA
clone_size: few
v_call: TRBV23-1
j_call: TRBJ1-4
cdr3_nt: TGCGCCAGCAGTCAGGTCAGGGACCGAGCAACTAATGAAAAACTGTTTTTT
cdr3_aa: CASSQVRDRATNEKLFF

d_call: NA
clone_size: NA
v_call: TRBV3-1/TRBV3-2
j_call: TRBJ1-6
cdr3_nt: TGTGCCAGCAGCCATACACAGGGTCCCCATAATTCACCCCTCCACTTT
cdr3_aa: CASSHTQGPHNSPLHF

d_call: TRBD1
clone_size: NA
v_call: TRBV14
j_call: TRBJ1-2
cdr3_nt: TGTGCCAGCAGCATACAGGGGGGCTATGGCTACACCTTC
cdr3_aa: CASSIQGGYGYTF

d_call: NA
clone_size: NA
v_call: TRBV11-2
j_call: TRBJ2-3
cdr3_nt: TGTGCCAGCAGTCGGTTTTTACGGTCGGATACGCAGTATTTT
cdr3_aa: CASSRFLRSDTQYF

d_call: NA
clone_size: NA
v_call: TRBV5-8
j_call: TRBJ2-7
cdr3_nt: TGTGCCAGCAGCTTGTCGCGACTGGCCACCTTCTCCTACGAGCAGTACTTC
cdr3_aa: CASSLSRLATFSYEQYF

d_call: NA
clone_size: NA
v_call: TRBV9
j_call: TRBJ2-1
cdr3_nt: TGTGCCAGCAGCCCCCCTAGGAGGAATGAGCAGTTCTTC
cdr3_aa: CASSPPRRNEQFF

d_call: TRBD1
clone_size: many
v_call: TRBV5-1
j_call: TRBJ1-5
cdr3_nt: TGCGCCAGCAGCCGGACAGGGGACCAGCCCCAGCATTTT
cdr3_aa: CASSRTGDQPQHF

d_call: NA
clone_size: NA
v_call: TRBV5-1
j_call: TRBJ1-2
cdr3_nt: TGCGCCAGCAGCCTCAACCCTAACTATGGCTACACCTTC
cdr3_aa: CASSLNPNYGYTF

d_call: NA
clone_size: NA
v_call: TRBV19
j_call: TRBJ1-2
cdr3_nt: TGTGCCAGTAGTTTATCCTCCGATGGCTACACCTTC
cdr3_aa: CASSLSSDGYTF

d_call: TRBD1
clone_size: few
v_call: TRBV5-6
j_call: TRBJ1-6
cdr3_nt: TGTGCCAGCAGCGGGACAGGTTCCTCCTATAATTCACCCCTCCACTTT
cdr3_aa: CASSGTGSSYNSPLHF

d_call: NA
clone_size: NA
v_call: TRBV5-5
j_call: TRBJ2-1
cdr3_nt: TGTGCCAGCAGCGGAGACAGGAAAAAGCAGTTCTTC
cdr3_aa: CASSGDRKKQFF

d_call: NA
clone_size: NA
v_call: TRBV19
j_call: TRBJ1-5
cdr3_nt: TGTGCCAGTAGTAGAGGTTCGGAAAATCAGCCCCAGCATTTT
cdr3_aa: CASSRGSENQPQHF

d_call: TRBD1
clone_size: NA
v_call: TRBV4-1
j_call: TRBJ2-5
cdr3_nt: TGCGCCAGCAGCCAAGGTTGGGACAGGGCACGGGCCCGCCAAGAGACCCAGTACTTC
cdr3_aa: CASSQGWDRARARQETQYF

d_call: TRBD2
clone_size: NA
v_call: TRBV3-1/TRBV3-2
j_call: TRBJ2-2
cdr3_nt: TGTGCCAGCAGCCACCTAGCGGGGGGGCGTGGGTACACCGGGGAGCTGTTTTTT
cdr3_aa: CASSHLAGGRGYTGELFF

d_call: NA
clone_size: NA
v_call: TRBV6-5
j_call: TRBJ1-5
cdr3_nt: TGTGCCAGCAGGGGAGCAGGGATCGTTCAGCCCCAGCATTTT
cdr3_aa: CASRGAGIVQPQHF

d_call: NA
clone_size: NA
v_call: TRBV27
j_call: TRBJ1-6
cdr3_nt: TGTGCCAGCAGTTTCGAGGGTGTACTGACACCCCTCCACTTT
cdr3_aa: CASSFEGVLTPLHF

d_call: TRBD1
clone_size: NA
v_call: TRBV18
j_call: TRBJ2-1
cdr3_nt: TGTGCCAGCTCCACCGGGACAGGGATCCCCAATGAGCAGTTCTTC
cdr3_aa: CASSTGTGIPNEQFF

d_call: NA
clone_size: NA
v_call: TRBV7-9
j_call: TRBJ2-2
cdr3_nt: TGTGCCAGCAGCTTAGGATCAGGGGAGCTGTTTTTT
cdr3_aa: CASSLGSGELFF

d_call: NA
clone_size: NA
v_call: TRBV4-3
j_call: TRBJ1-4
cdr3_nt: TGCGCCAGCAGCCAATATGGCATTAATGAAAAACTGTTTTTT
cdr3_aa: CASSQYGINEKLFF

d_call: TRBD1
clone_size: NA
v_call: TRBV10-3
j_call: TRBJ1-5
cdr3_nt: TGTGCCATTGGGACAGGGAACAGCAATCAGCCCCAGCATTTT
cdr3_aa: CAIGTGNSNQPQHF

d_call: TRBD2
clone_size: NA
v_call: TRBV3-1/TRBV3-2
j_call: TRBJ2-1
cdr3_nt: TGTGCCAGCAGCCAAGACCCCCCTAGCGGGGTCTACAATGAGCAGTTCTTC
cdr3_aa: CASSQDPPSGVYNEQFF

d_call: NA
clone_size: few
v_call: TRBV13
j_call: TRBJ2-7
cdr3_nt: TGTGCCAGCAGCTCCTCGGGACTCCGCCTCTCCTACGAGCAGTACTTC
cdr3_aa: CASSSSGLRLSYEQYF

d_call: NA
clone_size: NA
v_call: TRBV4-1
j_call: TRBJ1-2
cdr3_nt: TGCGCCAGCAGCCAACTCGGACTCGGGGGCTACACCTTC
cdr3_aa: CASSQLGLGGYTF

d_call: NA
clone_size: NA
v_call: TRBV28
j_call: TRBJ1-5
cdr3_nt: TGTGCCAGCAGTATGCCCGGGGCAAATAGCAATCAGCCCCAGCATTTT
cdr3_aa: CASSMPGANSNQPQHF